These 30 T cell receptor beta chains were all obtained from the same sample, sequenced in a study of T cells and Merkel cell carcinoma outcomes. Here immunoSEQ multiplex PCR was the method, and the copy in TCRdb shows in-frame clones only, minus some. The table shows approximately 10,000 clones, with around 95% occurring only once. The sequenced sample consisted of tumor tissue from Merkel cell carcinoma. These receptors all stem from a human donor with Merkel cell carcinoma.

This chain links TRBV29-1 with TRBJ2-7; 10 bases are a match to TRBD2. CDR3 length: 14 amino acids. CDR1 and CDR2 from the germline V gene are SQVTM and ANQGSEA. The J segment lost 3 bases and the V segment lost 4 bases, leaving 6 bases of the junction unmatched. This CDR3 is CSVGVPSGSYEQYF. The CDR3 DNA is TGCAGCGTTGGGGTCCCTAGCGGGAGCTACGAGCAGTACTTC.

V and J are TRBV4-2 and TRBJ2-7; the D gene is possibly TRBD2 (5 bases). The CDR3 spans 15 residues. CDR1 is LGHNA, CDR2 YNFKEQ, per germline. The germline V and J ends were trimmed by 0 bases and 3 bases, with 12 bases remaining between them. The CDR3: CASSQDRVSVYEQYF. The CDR3 region has the DNA TGTGCCAGCAGCCAAGATCGAGTTAGCGTCTACGAGCAGTACTTC.

The chain combines TRBV4-3 with TRBJ2-3; 8 bases line up with TRBD2. In germline, CDR1 is LGHNA, CDR2 YSLEER. V lost 4 bases to trimming and J lost 2 bases; unmatched junction nucleotides: 11. The CDR3 sequence is 17 residues long. In DNA form, the CDR3 reads TGCGCCAGCAGCCGAAAAACTTCTAGCGGGCACACAGATACGCAGTATTTT. Translating gives CASSRKTSSGHTDTQYF.

Remarks on this clone: An end of the junction does not agree with germline; a read error may underlie this. J is TRBJ1-4 and V is TRBV7-9; TRBD1 matches at 7 bases. CDR1 and CDR2 from the germline V gene are SEHNR and FQNEAQ (reference sequence). The CDR3 covers 15 residues. This CDR3 is CASSPQTGRSEKRFF. The CDR3 DNA is TGTGCCAGCAGCCCCCAGACAGGGCGGTCTGAAAAACGGTTTTTT.

This sequence joins TRBV28 and TRBJ2-5, with 7 bases aligning to TRBD1. V dropped 5 bases and J dropped 7; count of bases not matched to a gene: 4. Germline assignment: CDR1 MDHEN and CDR2 SYDVKM. This CDR3 has 12 amino acids. CDR3 DNA: TGTGCCAGCAGTCCCCCAGGGGGGACCCAGTACTTC. The encoded protein is CASSPPGGTQYF.

Of note for this clone: An end of the junction differs from the germline gene, which may be a read error. This sequence joins TRBV15 and TRBJ2-7; D remains unclear. The germline gives CDR1 LNHNV, CDR2 YYDKDF (reference sequence). This CDR3 contains 14 residues. The CDR3 sequence: CATSRDKASYEQYF. CDR3 bases: TGTGCCACCAGCCGAGACAAAGCTTCCTACGAGCAGTACTTC.

This clone has a single count. The rearrangement uses TRBV7-9 and TRBJ1-1; unclear D gene. Trimming removed 5 bases at V and 0 bases at J, with 7 bases between. The CDR3 has 13 amino acids. Germline CDR1 reads SEHNR; CDR2 reads FQNEAQ (reference sequence). The chain's CDR3 is CASSLVLNTEAFF. The CDR3 bases are TGTGCCAGCAGCCTCGTCCTGAACACTGAAGCTTTCTTT.

The chain combines TRBV30 with TRBJ2-5, with a weak D call TRBD1 (7 bases). V lost 4 bases and J 2 bases, leaving 14 bases between the germline ends. The CDR3 consists of 14 residues. The germline V gene has CDR1 GTSNPN and CDR2 SVGIG (reference sequence). DNA of the CDR3: TGTGCCTGGATCGGGGGACAGTCTCAAGAGACCCAGTACTTC. It yields the protein CAWIGGQSQETQYF.

The CDR3 DNA reads TGTGCCAGCGGCCAACCTGGGGGGTTACCCTACGAGCAGTACTTC. Its translation: CASGQPGGLPYEQYF. The V and J genes are TRBV28 and TRBJ2-7; tentative D call: TRBD2 (6 bases). Per the germline V gene, CDR1 is MDHEN and CDR2 is SYDVKM. The CDR3 totals 15 residues. The V end lost 8 bases, the J end lost 2 bases, and 19 bases lay between the germline ends.

The V call is TRBV5-1, the J call TRBJ2-5; 10 nucleotides match TRBD2. This CDR3 has 16 amino acids. Germline CDR1 and CDR2: SGHRS and YFSETQ. Trimming took 4 bases from V and 8 from J; bases not matched to a gene: 14. The CDR3 region is CASSGALAGVDGTQYF. The CDR3, as DNA: TGCGCCAGCAGCGGGGCGCTAGCGGGAGTCGACGGAACCCAGTACTTC.

J is TRBJ2-7 and V is TRBV5-4; 11 bases map to TRBD2. With V trimmed by 5 bases and J by 5 bases, 12 bases remained unmatched. CDR1 is SGHNT, CDR2 YYREEE, per germline (reference sequence). The CDR3 covers 16 residues. DNA of the CDR3: TGTGCCAGCAGTTTCGGACTAGCGGGCCAATCCGACGAGCAGTACTTC. Protein sequence: CASSFGLAGQSDEQYF.

The chain couples TRBV27 to TRBJ1-1; 8 positions agree with TRBD1. Germline V CDR1 and CDR2: MNHEY, SMNVEV (reference sequence). The CDR3 is 13 residues long. V shed 5 bases, J shed 6 bases, and the junction held 5 bases outside the gene matches. The CDR3 DNA sequence: TGTGCCAGCAGTCCCACGGACAGGGCTGAAGCTTTCTTT. It encodes CASSPTDRAEAFF.

The chain couples TRBV2 to TRBJ2-1, with D possibly TRBD2 on 6 matching bases. Looked up from germline, CDR1 is SNHLY and CDR2 is FYNNEI. Trimming cost V 6 bases and J 6 bases, with 12 bases left between them. CDR3 size: 13 residues. This CDR3 reads CASSPTSPNEQFF. CDR3 nucleotide sequence: TGTGCCAGCAGCCCGACTAGTCCCAATGAGCAGTTCTTC. Based on the CDR3 plus reference TRBV2 and TRBJ2-1, the full variable domain is EPEVTQTPSHQVTQMGQEVILRCVPISNHLYFYWYRQILGQKVEFLVSFYNNEISEKSEIFDDQFSVERPDGSNFTLKIRSTKLEDSAMYFCASSPTSPNEQFFGPGTRLTVL.

This chain uses TRBV18 with TRBJ1-3; 10 bases are shared with TRBD1. The germline gives CDR1 KGHSH, CDR2 LQKENI. The CDR3 consists of 15 residues. V lost 6 bases and J lost 1; bases outside the gene matches: 3. DNA of the CDR3: TGTGCCAGCTCGCCGGGACAGGGGTCTGGAAACACCATATATTTT. It yields the protein CASSPGQGSGNTIYF.

The V gene is TRBV5-1, the J gene TRBJ1-5, with a tentative D call TRBD1 (5 bases). The CDR3 consists of 13 residues. V was pared by 0 bases and J by 8 bases, with 9 bases between. Germline V gene lookup returns CDR1 SGHRS and CDR2 YFSETQ. CDR3 in amino acids: CASSLGQGEPQHF. As DNA, the CDR3 is TGCGCCAGCAGCTTGGGGCAGGGAGAGCCCCAGCATTTT.

V usage is TRBV7-8 and J usage is TRBJ2-5; D possibly corresponds to TRBD2 (6 bases). The V end lost 5 bases, the J end lost 4 bases, and 17 bases lay between the germline ends. The CDR3 extends over 15 amino acids. Per germline, CDR1 SGHVS and CDR2 FQNEAQ. CDR3 in amino acids: CASSVLEGGRETQYF. The CDR3 DNA is TGTGCCAGCAGCGTTCTGGAGGGAGGACGAGAGACCCAGTACTTC.

This clone was seen a single time. The chain is built from TRBV4-2 and TRBJ1-4; TRBD1 might be the D (6 bases). Germline lookup yields CDR1 LGHNA and CDR2 YNFKEQ. The CDR3 has 13 residues. Trimming removed 4 bases from V and 5 bases from J, with 8 bases in between. The CDR3 region has the DNA TGTGCCAGCAGCCCAGGACAGAATGAAAAACTGTTTTTT. This translates into CASSPGQNEKLFF.

This chain joins TRBV15 and TRBJ2-1; D perhaps matches TRBD2 (6 bases). Germline V CDR1 and CDR2: LNHNV, YYDKDF (reference sequence). With 7 bases removed from V and 3 bases from J, the gap between germline ends came to 10 bases. The CDR3 loop spans 13 amino acids. DNA of the CDR3: TGTGCCACCACGGGGGAGTACTACAATGAGCAGTTCTTC. As protein: CATTGEYYNEQFF.

The rearrangement links TRBV11-1 to TRBJ2-1, with TRBD1 identical over 8 bases. The CDR3 loop spans 17 amino acids. V gave up 3 bases and J gave up 0 bases; unmatched junction bases: 7. CDR1 and CDR2 from the germline V gene are SGHAT and FQDESV (reference sequence). In nucleotides, the CDR3 is TGTGCCAGCAGCTTCCCTAGGACAGGGAGCTCCTACAATGAGCAGTTCTTC. This codes for CASSFPRTGSSYNEQFF. Looking up the rest from reference TRBV11-1 and TRBJ2-1 gives the full variable domain: EAEVAQSPRYKITEKSQAVAFWCDPISGHATLYWYRQILGQGPELLVQFQDESVVDDSQLPKDRFSAERLKGVDSTLKIQPAELGDSAMYLCASSFPRTGSSYNEQFFGPGTRLTVL.

V gene TRBV4-1 combines with J gene TRBJ2-7; D call uncertain. Germline values: CDR1 MGHRA, CDR2 YSYEKL. V lost 0 bases and J lost 2, with 17 bases in between. CDR3 length: 17 amino acids. The CDR3 protein is CASSQDLGGGIPYEQYF. The CDR3, as DNA: TGCGCCAGCAGCCAAGATTTAGGTGGCGGTATCCCCTACGAGCAGTACTTC.

This clone was counted once. V usage is TRBV15 and J usage is TRBJ2-7; a possible D gene is TRBD2 (6 bases). The CDR3 length is 16 residues. The germline gives CDR1 LNHNV, CDR2 YYDKDF (reference sequence). V dropped 3 bases and J dropped 2 bases, with 17 bases sitting between them. The CDR3 spells CATSRGPVAATYEQYF. The DNA of the CDR3 is TGTGCCACCAGCAGGGGGCCGGTAGCGGCCACCTACGAGCAGTACTTC.

The chain recombines TRBV6-6 with TRBJ1-5; the D gene is possibly TRBD1 (5 bases). The CDR3 contains 14 residues. V lost 5 bases and J lost 5, with 13 bases in between. Looked up from germline, CDR1 is MNHNY and CDR2 is SVGAGI (reference sequence). CDR3 sequence reads: CASSLPGGDQPQHF. The CDR3 nucleotides read TGTGCCAGCAGTCTCCCCGGGGGGGATCAGCCCCAGCATTTT.

The chain couples TRBV2 to TRBJ2-1; D remains unclear. Germline CDR1 reads SNHLY; CDR2 reads FYNNEI. The CDR3 consists of 11 residues. V lost 6 bases and J 4 bases, leaving 4 bases between the germline ends. CDR3 coding DNA: TGTGCCAGCAGCCCTTACAATGAGCAGTTCTTC. Its protein is CASSPYNEQFF.

The chain couples TRBV7-9 to TRBJ1-1; no clear D gene. Trimming shortened V by 3 bases and J by 4 bases, and 9 bases separated the two germline ends. Per the germline V gene, CDR1 is SEHNR and CDR2 is FQNEAQ (reference sequence). CDR3 length: 13 amino acids. CDR3 loop: CASSLRAITEAFF. Written as DNA, the CDR3 is TGTGCCAGCAGCTTGCGAGCGATCACTGAAGCTTTCTTT.

This chain connects TRBV21-1 to TRBJ2-7; TRBD1 is the table's D call and was not checked against the DNA. TRBV21-1 is given as a pseudogene. The CDR3 sequence is 15 residues long. CDR3 nucleotides: TGTGCCAGCAGCTCCGAGGACAGGTCCCCCTACGAGCAGTACTTC. This gives the protein CASSSEDRSPYEQYF.

The chain is built from TRBV27 and TRBJ1-4; perhaps TRBD1 as D (6 bases). Trimming shortened V by 5 bases and J by 10 bases, and 23 bases separated the two germline ends. Germline CDR1 and CDR2: MNHEY and SMNVEV (reference sequence). The CDR3 totals 16 residues. CDR3 amino acids: CASSPTLQGRWGKLFF. Here the CDR3 DNA reads TGTGCCAGCAGTCCGACCCTACAGGGTAGGTGGGGAAAACTGTTTTTT.

The chain carries TRBV29-1 and TRBJ2-3; 12 positions agree with TRBD2. Looked up from germline, CDR1 is SQVTM and CDR2 is ANQGSEA. V was clipped by 2 bases and J by 5 bases; unmatched bases: 5. The CDR3 runs to 15 residues. CDR3 nucleotide sequence: TGCAGCGTTGAACGGACTAGCGGGAAGGGAGATACGCAGTATTTT. Amino acid sequence: CSVERTSGKGDTQYF.

The V call is TRBV28, the J call TRBJ1-2; 8 nucleotides agree with TRBD1. Trimming removed 3 bases from V and 8 bases from J; junction bases left unmatched: 17. The CDR3 spans 17 residues. Germline values: CDR1 MDHEN, CDR2 SYDVKM. The CDR3 DNA reads as TGTGCCAGCAGTTTTATAGATAGGACAGGGCGTTTTGGCGGCTACACCTTC. This translates into CASSFIDRTGRFGGYTF.

Notes on this clone: A junction boundary mismatches the germline segment, possibly from a read error. The rearrangement joins TRBV6-6 to TRBJ2-5; 8 bases are shared with TRBD1. Germline V gene data show CDR1 as MNHNY and CDR2 as SVGAGI (reference sequence). The CDR3 length is 12 residues. CDR3 in amino acids: CASNYRGETQYF. CDR3 DNA sequence: TGTGCCAGCAATTACAGGGGGGAGACCCAGTACTTC.

The V call is TRBV9, the J call TRBJ1-1, with unresolved D. V dropped 3 bases and J dropped 4 bases, with 10 bases sitting between them. CDR1 and CDR2 from the germline V gene are SGDLS and YYNGEE. CDR3 length: 13 residues. Here the CDR3 DNA reads TGTGCCAGCAGCGCAGACGGAGGCACTGAAGCTTTCTTT. As protein: CASSADGGTEAFF.